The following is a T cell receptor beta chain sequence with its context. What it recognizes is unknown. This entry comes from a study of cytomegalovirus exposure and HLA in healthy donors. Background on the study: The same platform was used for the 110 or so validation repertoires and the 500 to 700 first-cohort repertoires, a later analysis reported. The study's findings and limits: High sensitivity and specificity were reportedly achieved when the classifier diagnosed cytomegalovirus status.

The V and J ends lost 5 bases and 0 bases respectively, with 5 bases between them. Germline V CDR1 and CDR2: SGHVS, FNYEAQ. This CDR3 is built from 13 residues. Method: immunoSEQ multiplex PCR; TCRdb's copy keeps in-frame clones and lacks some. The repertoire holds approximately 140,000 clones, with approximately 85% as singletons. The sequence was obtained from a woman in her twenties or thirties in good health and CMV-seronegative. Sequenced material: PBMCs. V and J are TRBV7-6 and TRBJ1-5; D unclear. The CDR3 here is CASSRDSNQPQHF. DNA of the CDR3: TGTGCCAGCAGCCGGGATAGCAATCAGCCCCAGCATTTT.